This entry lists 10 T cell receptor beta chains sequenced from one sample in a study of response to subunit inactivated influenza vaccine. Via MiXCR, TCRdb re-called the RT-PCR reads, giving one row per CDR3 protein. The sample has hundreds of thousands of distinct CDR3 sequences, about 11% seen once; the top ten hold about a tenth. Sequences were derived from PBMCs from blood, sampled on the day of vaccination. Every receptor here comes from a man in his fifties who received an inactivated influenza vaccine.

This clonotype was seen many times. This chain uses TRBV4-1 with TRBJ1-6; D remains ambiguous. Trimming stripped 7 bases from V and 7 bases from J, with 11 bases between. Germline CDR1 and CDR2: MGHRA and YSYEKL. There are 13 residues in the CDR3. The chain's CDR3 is CASNSGRNSPLHF. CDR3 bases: TGCGCCAGCAACTCTGGCAGGAATTCACCCCTCCACTTT.

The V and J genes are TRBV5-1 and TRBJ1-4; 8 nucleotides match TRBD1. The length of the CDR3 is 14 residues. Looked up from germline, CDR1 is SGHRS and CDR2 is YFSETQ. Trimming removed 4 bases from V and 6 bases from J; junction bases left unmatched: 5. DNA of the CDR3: TGCGCCAGCAGCCCGGGACAGGAGTATGAAAAACTGTTTTTT. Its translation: CASSPGQEYEKLFF.

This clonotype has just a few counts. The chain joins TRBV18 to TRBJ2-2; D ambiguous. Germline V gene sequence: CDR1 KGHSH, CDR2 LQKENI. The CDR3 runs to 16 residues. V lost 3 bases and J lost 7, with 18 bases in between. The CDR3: CASSPELVQGGGELFF. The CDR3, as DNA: TGTGCCAGCTCACCCGAGCTCGTGCAAGGCGGCGGGGAGCTGTTTTTT.

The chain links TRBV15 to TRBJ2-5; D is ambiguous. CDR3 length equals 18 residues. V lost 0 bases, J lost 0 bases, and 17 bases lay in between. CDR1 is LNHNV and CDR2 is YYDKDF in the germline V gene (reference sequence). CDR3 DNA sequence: TGTGCCACCAGCAGAGATGGTGAGAACTACTGGTACCAAGAGACCCAGTACTTC. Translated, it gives CATSRDGENYWYQETQYF.

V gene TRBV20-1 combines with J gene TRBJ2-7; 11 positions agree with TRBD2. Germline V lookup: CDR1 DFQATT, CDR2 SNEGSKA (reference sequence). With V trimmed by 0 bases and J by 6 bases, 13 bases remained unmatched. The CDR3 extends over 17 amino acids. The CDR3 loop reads CSARDVLAGGELSEQYF. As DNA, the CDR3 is TGCAGTGCTAGAGATGTCCTAGCGGGGGGTGAATTGTCCGAGCAGTACTTC.

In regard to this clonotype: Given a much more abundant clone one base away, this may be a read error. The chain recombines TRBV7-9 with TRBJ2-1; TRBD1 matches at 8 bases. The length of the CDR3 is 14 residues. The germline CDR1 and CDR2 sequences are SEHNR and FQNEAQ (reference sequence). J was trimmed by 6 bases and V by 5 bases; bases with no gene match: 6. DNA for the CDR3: TGTGCCAGCAGCCAATCCGGGACAGGCAATGAGCAGTTCTTC. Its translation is CASSQSGTGNEQFF.

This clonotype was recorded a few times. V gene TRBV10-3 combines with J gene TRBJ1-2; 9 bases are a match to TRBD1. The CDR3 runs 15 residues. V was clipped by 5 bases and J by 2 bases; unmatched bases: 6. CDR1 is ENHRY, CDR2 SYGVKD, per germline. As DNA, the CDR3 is TGTGCCATCAGTCCCGGGACAGGGCTGAACTATGGCTACACCTTC. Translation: CAISPGTGLNYGYTF.

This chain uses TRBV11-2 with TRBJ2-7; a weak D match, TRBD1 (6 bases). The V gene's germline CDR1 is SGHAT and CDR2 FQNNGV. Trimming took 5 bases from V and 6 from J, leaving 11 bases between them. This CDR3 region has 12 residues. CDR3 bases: TGTGCCAGCAGCCAACACAGGGCCGAGCAGTACTTC. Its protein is CASSQHRAEQYF.

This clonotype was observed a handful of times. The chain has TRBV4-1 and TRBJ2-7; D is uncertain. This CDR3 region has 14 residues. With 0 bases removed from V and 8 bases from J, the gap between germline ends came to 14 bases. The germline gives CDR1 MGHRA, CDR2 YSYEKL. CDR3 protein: CASSQEGSGIKQYF. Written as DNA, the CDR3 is TGCGCCAGCAGCCAAGAAGGGTCAGGTATCAAGCAGTACTTC.

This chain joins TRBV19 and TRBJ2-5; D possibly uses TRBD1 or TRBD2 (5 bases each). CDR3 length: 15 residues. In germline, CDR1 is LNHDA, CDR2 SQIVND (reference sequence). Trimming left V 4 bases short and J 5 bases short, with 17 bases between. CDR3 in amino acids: CASSRPTGTGETQYF. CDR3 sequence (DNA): TGTGCCAGTAGTAGGCCCACGGGGACGGGGGAGACCCAGTACTTC. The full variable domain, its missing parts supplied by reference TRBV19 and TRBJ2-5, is DGGITQSPKYLFRKEGQNVTLSCEQNLNHDAMYWYRQDPGQGLRLIYYSQIVNDFQKGDIAEGYSVSREKKESFPLTVTSAQKNPTAFYLCASSRPTGTGETQYFGPGTRLLVL.